A single sample is the source of the 18 T cell receptor beta chains below, sequenced in a study of low-dose radiotherapy and immunotherapy resistance in tumors. Gene-specific TRAV and TRBV primers were used for first-strand cDNA, covering alpha and beta chains. The PCR that amplified TCRs ran for 20 cycles, relying on a constant-region primer and a V-primer adapter. TCRdb reprocessed the reads via MiXCR and lists one record per CDR3 protein. The sample has under 90,000 distinct CDR3 sequences, less than 20% seen once. Time point of the sample: after trial treatment. Treatment given: LDRT plus nivolumab, ipilimumab, low-dose cyclophosphamide and aspirin (RACIN trial). The sequenced sample was PBMCs, obtained after low-dose radiotherapy plus immunotherapy. These receptors originate from a male donor with prostate cancer.

As for this clonotype: A far larger clone is only one base removed, so a read error is likely. The chain is built from TRBV22-1 and TRBJ1-2; the table's D call, TRBD1, was not checked against the DNA. TRBV22-1 is a known pseudogene. The length of the CDR3 is 14 residues. The CDR3 DNA sequence: TGTGCCAGCACCTCCCCGGGCAAGAACTATGGCTACACCTTC. It specifies CASTSPGKNYGYTF.

Many counts were recorded for this clonotype. The chain uses TRBV7-2 and TRBJ1-2; D uncertain. V lost 2 bases to trimming and J lost 0 bases, with 10 bases between them. Germline V gene sequence: CDR1 SGHTA, CDR2 FQGNSA. The CDR3 covers 15 residues. The CDR3, as DNA: TGTGCCAGCAGCTTAATACGAAACCCTAACTATGGCTACACCTTC. The encoded protein is CASSLIRNPNYGYTF.

This clonotype was observed many times. This rearrangement joins TRBV24-1 to TRBJ2-2; 11 positions agree with TRBD2. Germline V gives CDR1 KGHDR, CDR2 SFDVKD. The CDR3 has 21 residues. With V trimmed by 0 bases and J by 2 bases, 13 bases remained unmatched. The CDR3 loop is CATSDLPTSGSWVRNTGELFF. Written as DNA, the CDR3 is TGTGCCACCAGTGATTTGCCTACTAGCGGGAGTTGGGTGAGAAACACCGGGGAGCTGTTTTTT.

This clonotype has at least ten counts. The V gene is TRBV28, the J gene TRBJ2-7, with 10 bases fitting TRBD2. The CDR3 has 14 amino acids. The V gene's germline CDR1 is MDHEN and CDR2 SYDVKM. With V trimmed by 5 bases and J by 4 bases, 5 bases remained unmatched. The CDR3 sequence: CASSRRTSGYEQYF. The CDR3 DNA sequence: TGTGCCAGCAGTCGCCGGACTAGCGGTTACGAGCAGTACTTC.

The CDR3 nucleotides are TGTGCCAGCAGACTACAGGGGAACCCCTACGAGCAGTACTTC. Protein product: CASRLQGNPYEQYF. The chain is built from TRBV6-6 and TRBJ2-7; 7 nucleotides match TRBD1. V lost 6 bases and J lost 2; bases outside the gene matches: 7. The CDR3 extends over 14 amino acids. Germline V CDR1 and CDR2: MNHNY, SVGAGI (reference sequence).

This clonotype was observed many times. The chain recombines TRBV5-1 with TRBJ2-7; 10 bases align to TRBD2. Germline V gene data show CDR1 as SGHRS and CDR2 as YFSETQ. CDR3 length: 14 residues. Trimming took 4 bases from V and 4 from J; bases not matched to a gene: 5. This CDR3 is CASSLSGRKYEQYF. DNA of the CDR3: TGCGCCAGCAGCCTTAGCGGGAGGAAGTACGAGCAGTACTTC.

This clonotype was recorded at least ten times. The chain couples TRBV18 to TRBJ1-2, with D perhaps matching TRBD1 (5 bases). Trimming took off 1 base at V and 8 bases at J, with 14 bases between the two ends. The CDR3 covers 14 residues. Germline V gene lookup returns CDR1 KGHSH and CDR2 LQKENI. CDR3: CASSPRNGPGGYTF. The CDR3 DNA sequence: TGTGCCAGCTCACCACGGAACGGACCAGGGGGCTACACCTTC. Filled out from reference TRBV18 and TRBJ1-2, the complete variable domain reads NAGVMQNPRHLVRRRGQEARLRCSPMKGHSHVYWYRQLPEEGLKFMVYLQKENIIDESGMPKERFSAEFPKEGPSILRIQQVVRGDSAAYFCASSPRNGPGGYTFGSGTRLTVV.

This clonotype appeared many times. The rearrangement uses TRBV20-1 and TRBJ2-1; 14 positions agree with TRBD2. The length of the CDR3 is 16 residues. V shed 6 bases and J 0 bases; nucleotides not matched to a gene: 4. Germline V lookup: CDR1 DFQATT, CDR2 SNEGSKA (reference sequence). CDR3 region: CSATTSGRASYNEQFF. In DNA form, the CDR3 reads TGCAGTGCAACGACTAGCGGGAGGGCCTCCTACAATGAGCAGTTCTTC.

The table lists this clonotype with many counts. This chain uses TRBV7-9 with TRBJ1-1; tentatively, D is TRBD1 (5 bases). Germline V CDR1 and CDR2: SEHNR, FQNEAQ (reference sequence). Trimming removed 6 bases at V and 3 bases at J, with 14 bases between. CDR3 length: 14 amino acids. In DNA form, the CDR3 reads TGTGCCAGCAGAAGAGACCAGGGAGACACTGAAGCTTTCTTT. Protein product: CASRRDQGDTEAFF.

In its sample, this clonotype was seen many times. The V gene is TRBV29-1, the J gene TRBJ1-2; perhaps TRBD1 as D (6 bases). The CDR3 has 13 amino acids. Germline assignment: CDR1 SQVTM and CDR2 ANQGSEA. V shed 8 bases and J shed 7 bases, with 20 bases lying between them. The CDR3 protein is CSTEGGGASGYTF. CDR3 sequence (DNA): TGCAGCACCGAAGGGGGGGGCGCTTCTGGCTACACCTTC.

This clonotype is termed medium-sized. The V and J genes are TRBV28 and TRBJ2-1, with D maybe TRBD1 (5 bases). V was trimmed by 7 bases and J by 10 bases, leaving 11 bases between them. Germline V CDR1 and CDR2: MDHEN, SYDVKM. The CDR3 runs 11 residues. CDR3 in DNA: TGTGCCAGCACCAAGGGGCTGGAGCAGTTCTTC. This codes for CASTKGLEQFF.

This clonotype was recorded at least ten times. The genes are TRBV20-1 and TRBJ2-7; TRBD1 matches 10 bases. The CDR3 is 16 residues long. After removal of 5 bases from V and 2 bases from J, the junction contained 12 bases not matched to a gene. Germline CDR1 DFQATT, CDR2 SNEGSKA (reference sequence). In nucleotides, the CDR3 is TGCAGTGCTGGAATCCTAGGACAGGGGGGGCCCTACGAGCAGTACTTC. Protein: CSAGILGQGGPYEQYF.

This clonotype was seen repeatedly, ten times or more. V and J are TRBV29-1 and TRBJ1-1, with D uncertain. Germline V gene data show CDR1 as SQVTM and CDR2 as ANQGSEA. With 6 bases removed from V and 0 bases from J, the gap between germline ends came to 5 bases. The CDR3 is 11 residues long. The CDR3 loop reads CSVALNTEAFF. In DNA, the CDR3 is TGCAGCGTCGCCTTGAACACTGAAGCTTTCTTT. Based on the CDR3 plus reference TRBV29-1 and TRBJ1-1, the full variable domain is SAVISQKPSRDICQRGTSLTIQCQVDSQVTMMFWYRQQPGQSLTLIATANQGSEATYESGFVIDKFPISRPNLTFSTLTVSNMSPEDSSIYLCSVALNTEAFFGQGTRLTVV.

This clonotype was counted at least ten times. The chain employs TRBV29-1 and TRBJ2-2; D may be TRBD2 (6 bases). The CDR3 covers 15 residues. CDR1 and CDR2 from the germline V gene are SQVTM and ANQGSEA. Trimming took 0 bases from V and 6 from J, leaving 14 bases between them. For the CDR3, the DNA is TGCAGCGTTGAAGATAGGCGCGGGACCCCCGGGGAGCTGTTTTTT. Amino acids: CSVEDRRGTPGELFF.

This clonotype was seen at least ten times. This chain connects TRBV7-9 to TRBJ2-7; D gene unclear. CDR3 length: 15 residues. The germline V gene encodes CDR1 SEHNR and CDR2 FQNEAQ (reference sequence). V dropped 2 bases and J dropped 2 bases, with 13 bases sitting between them. The CDR3 reads CASSLSPAQTYEQYF. The CDR3 DNA reads as TGTGCCAGCAGCTTAAGTCCCGCACAGACCTACGAGCAGTACTTC.

The chain carries TRBV29-1 and TRBJ2-1; 9 positions agree with TRBD2. The ends lost 6 bases at V and 6 bases at J; junction bases unmatched: 9. Germline CDR1 SQVTM, CDR2 ANQGSEA. This CDR3 is 14 amino acids long. CDR3 residues: CSVKILAGFNEQFF. The CDR3 DNA is TGCAGCGTGAAGATCCTAGCGGGGTTCAATGAGCAGTTCTTC.

This clonotype was counted many times. CDR3 DNA sequence: TGTGCCAGCAGACCGGGGAAGGGCCGAGATACGCAGTATTTT. It is translated as CASRPGKGRDTQYF. The chain has TRBV7-9 and TRBJ2-3, with D perhaps matching TRBD2 (5 bases). The V and J ends lost 6 bases and 5 bases respectively, with 15 bases between them. Germline V gene sequence: CDR1 SEHNR, CDR2 FQNEAQ (reference sequence). The CDR3 spans 14 residues. Supplemented by reference TRBV7-9 and TRBJ2-3, the full variable domain reads DTGVSQNPRHKITKRGQNVTFRCDPISEHNRLYWYRQTLGQGPEFLTYFQNEAQLEKSRLLSDRFSAERPKGSFSTLEIQRTEQGDSAMYLCASRPGKGRDTQYFGPGTRLTVL.

This clonotype has only one observation. A far larger clone is a single base away, which makes a read error likely. The chain carries TRBV3-1 and TRBJ2-7; D is unclear. V shed 4 bases and J shed 7 bases, with 23 bases lying between them. CDR3 length: 16 residues. Germline V gives CDR1 LGHDT, CDR2 YNNKEL (reference sequence). The CDR3 region is CASSPQIRAGYNEQYF. DNA of the CDR3: TGTGCCAGCAGCCCACAGATCCGGGCCGGATACAATGAGCAGTACTTC.